These 6 T cell receptor beta chains share one sample of origin, sequenced in a study of immune aging and cytomegalovirus after organ transplant. Libraries came from microwell single-cell capture using BD Rhapsody targeted mRNA and AbSeq reagents. MiXCR, run by TCRdb on the single-cell sequencing reads, gives a single entry per CDR3 protein. This sample has tens of thousands of distinct CDR3 sequences, with more than 35% found just once. Stated time point: five sample-tagged time points from pre-transplant (day -1) to day 368 post-transplant, pooled. Their recognized antigens are unknown. Material: CMV peptide-activated CD4+ and CD8+ T cells sorted from blood, obtained at five time points, pooled. Subset defined: sorted CD8+CD137+ and CD4+CD154+ T cells after 12 to 13 h CMV IE-1 peptide stimulation. The source is a female donor who had a heart transplant and CMV viremia.

The chain couples TRBV5-1 to TRBJ1-2; TRBD1 matches at 9 bases. Germline CDR1 and CDR2: SGHRS and YFSETQ. J gave up 2 bases and V 3 bases, and 5 bases lay outside the gene matches. The CDR3 consists of 15 residues. This CDR3 is CASSSWTGVNYGYTF. The DNA of the CDR3 is TGCGCCAGCAGCTCGTGGACAGGGGTCAACTATGGCTACACCTTC.

Judged by abundance, this clonotype is medium-sized. V usage is TRBV5-1 and J usage is TRBJ2-1, with unresolved D. CDR3 length: 14 amino acids. V lost 2 bases and J lost 6, with 12 bases in between. Germline V gives CDR1 SGHRS, CDR2 YFSETQ. DNA of the CDR3: TGCGCCAGCAGCTTACCTCGAGCTAGCAATGAGCAGTTCTTC. It codes for CASSLPRASNEQFF.

This clonotype was observed a few times. The J gene is TRBJ2-6, the V gene TRBV20-1; D not resolved. The length of the CDR3 is 13 residues. Germline V gene data show CDR1 as DFQATT and CDR2 as SNEGSKA (reference sequence). Trimming shortened V by 1 base and J by 0 bases, and 1 base separated the two germline ends. The CDR3 is CSARVSGANVLTF. In nucleotides, the CDR3 is TGCAGTGCTAGAGTCTCTGGGGCCAACGTCCTGACTTTC.

This clonotype counts as medium-sized. This sequence joins TRBV28 and TRBJ2-7, with a weak D call TRBD1 (5 bases). V dropped 4 bases and J dropped 7 bases, with 17 bases sitting between them. This CDR3 region has 14 residues. Germline V gene lookup returns CDR1 MDHEN and CDR2 SYDVKM. The CDR3 DNA reads TGTGCCAGCAGTTCCCGTATAGGGGTGAGGGAGCAGTACTTC. Encoded protein: CASSSRIGVREQYF.

As concerns this clonotype: This could be a read error, since a much larger clone is one nucleotide away. CDR3: CASSLAGAGAGELLF. Here the CDR3 DNA reads TGTGCCAGCAGTTTAGCGGGGGCCGGGGCCGGGGAGCTGCTTTTT. V is TRBV12-3 or TRBV12-4 and J is TRBJ2-2; tentatively, D is TRBD1 (6 bases). The CDR3 sequence is 15 residues long.

The table lists this clonotype with a few counts. V usage is TRBV28 and J usage is TRBJ2-7; the D gene is possibly TRBD2 (6 bases). Trimming pared 6 bases from V and 4 bases from J, leaving 16 bases between. The CDR3 has 14 residues. Germline CDR1 and CDR2: MDHEN and SYDVKM. The chain's CDR3 is CASSTRGGGYEQYF. DNA of the CDR3: TGTGCCAGCAGCACAAGGGGAGGAGGATACGAGCAGTACTTC.